This TCR beta chain derives from a study of blood T cell repertoires in COVID-19. Overall study context: There were acute and convalescent COVID-19 samples, and they came from the United States, Italy and Spain. Sources were T cells, B-cell-depleted T cells, or PBMCs; the material itself was cDNA or gDNA.

V lost 2 bases and J 5 bases, leaving 10 bases between the germline ends. CDR1 and CDR2 (germline): SGHNT, YYREEE (reference sequence). This CDR3 is 13 amino acids long. Per the study methods: Amplification of reference gene primers provided the estimated nucleated cell counts. Using immunoSEQ multiplex PCR, the repertoire was profiled, and TCRdb retains in-frame clones only, with some absent. Clone size and V and J calls were adopted from that table, with D and trimming inferred from the DNA. The repertoire holds 250,000 to 300,000 clones, with approximately 89% as singletons. The chain has TRBV5-4 and TRBJ2-5; D remains unclear. This sequence was found in a woman aged 40 to 50 who had recovered from COVID-19. Input material: peripheral blood. The CDR3 bases are TGTGCCAGCAGCTTTATAAGCTCTGAGACCCAGTACTTC. It specifies CASSFISSETQYF. The variable domain in full, with the rest retrieved from reference TRBV5-4 and TRBJ2-5, is ETGVTQSPTHLIKTRGQQVTLRCSSQSGHNTVSWYQQALGQGPQFIFQYYREEENGRGNFPPRFSGLQFPNYSSELNVNALELDDSALYLCASSFISSETQYFGPGTRLLVL.